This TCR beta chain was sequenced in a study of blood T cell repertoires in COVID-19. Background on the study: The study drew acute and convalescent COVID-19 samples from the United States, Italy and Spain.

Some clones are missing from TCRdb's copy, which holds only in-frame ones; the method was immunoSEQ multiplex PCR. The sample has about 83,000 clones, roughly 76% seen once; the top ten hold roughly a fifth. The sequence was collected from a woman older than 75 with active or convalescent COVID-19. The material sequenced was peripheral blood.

CDR3 protein: CASSVQGRGQPQHF. CDR3 coding DNA: TGTGCCAGTAGTGTTCAGGGTAGGGGTCAGCCCCAGCATTTT. V and J are TRBV19 and TRBJ1-5; tentative D call: TRBD1 (5 bases). The V gene lost 5 bases and the J gene lost 6 bases, with 14 bases spanning the gap. The CDR3 covers 14 residues. Germline V lookup: CDR1 LNHDA, CDR2 SQIVND (reference sequence).